A single sample is the source of the 2 T cell receptor beta chains below, sequenced in a study of cytomegalovirus exposure and HLA in healthy donors. The PCR made use of 60 Vbeta and 13 Jbeta primers. Profiled with immunoSEQ multiplex PCR; TCRdb holds only in-frame clones, not every one. The table shows around 130,000 clones, with 77% occurring only once. Sequencing input: PBMCs. The receptors come from a woman aged 55 to 70 in good health and CMV-seronegative.

The rearrangement links TRBV6-6 to TRBJ2-3, with D unclear. The germline V gene has CDR1 MNHNY and CDR2 SVGAGI (reference sequence). The CDR3 consists of 16 residues. V lost 0 bases and J lost 4, with 14 bases in between. CDR3 protein: CASSYSKSRVSDTQYF. The DNA of the CDR3 is TGTGCCAGCAGTTACTCGAAGTCCCGCGTTTCAGATACGCAGTATTTT.

This chain uses TRBV19 with TRBJ1-6; tentative D call: TRBD1 (6 bases). CDR1 and CDR2 (germline): LNHDA, SQIVND (reference sequence). There are 16 residues in the CDR3. The V end lost 2 bases, the J end lost 4 bases, and 12 bases lay between the germline ends. The CDR3 loop reads CASSISGAVYNSPLHF. CDR3 nucleotide sequence: TGTGCCAGTAGTATATCAGGGGCAGTTTATAATTCACCCCTCCACTTT.